This T cell receptor (beta chain) was profiled in a study of OX40 agonist ivuxolimab in advanced cancers. The wider study: It was permissible to have had prior anti-PD-1, anti-PD-L1 or anti-CTLA-4 therapy, and approximately 38% had some.

Libraries were prepared by immunoSEQ multiplex PCR; TCRdb keeps only in-frame clonotypes and omits some of them. There are about 80,000 clones in the sample; around 93% occur only once, and approximately 8.6% lies in the top ten. The V end lost 0 bases, the J end lost 6 bases, and 7 bases lay between the germline ends. The CDR3 is 13 residues long. The germline V gene encodes CDR1 SGHKS and CDR2 YYEKEE (reference sequence). The receptor comes from an adult with an advanced solid tumor such as melanoma, head and neck, liver or kidney cancer. The chain couples TRBV5-5 to TRBJ2-1, with D possibly being TRBD1 (5 bases). The sequencing used CD4+ or CD8+ T cells sorted from blood, collected in a trial of the OX40 agonist ivuxolimab. This CDR3 is CASSLDRPNEQFF. The CDR3 DNA is TGTGCCAGCAGCTTGGACAGGCCCAATGAGCAGTTCTTC.